These 11 T cell receptor beta chains originate from one sample sequenced in a study of OX40 agonist ivuxolimab in advanced cancers. Clones were read by immunoSEQ multiplex PCR, and TCRdb kept only the in-frame ones, dropping some. The sample records approximately 40,000 clones, approximately 80% being singletons. The sequencing used CD4+ or CD8+ T cells sorted from blood, collected in a trial of the OX40 agonist ivuxolimab. The receptors come from an adult with an advanced solid tumor such as melanoma, head and neck, liver or kidney cancer.

The CDR3 region is CASSYSSIPYEQYF. CDR3 bases: TGTGCCAGCAGTTACTCTTCGATCCCCTACGAGCAGTACTTC. The chain recombines TRBV6-6 with TRBJ2-7, with D uncertain. Germline CDR1 MNHNY, CDR2 SVGAGI (reference sequence). The V gene lost 0 bases and the J gene lost 2 bases, with 8 bases spanning the gap. There are 14 residues in the CDR3.

This chain links TRBV4-1 with TRBJ2-1; D possibly matches TRBD1 or TRBD2 (5 bases each). With 8 bases removed from V and 0 bases from J, the gap between germline ends came to 11 bases. Germline V lookup: CDR1 MGHRA, CDR2 YSYEKL. The CDR3 totals 14 residues. The CDR3 region has the DNA TGCGCCAGCGGGACCGTACACTCCTACAATGAGCAGTTCTTC. The encoded protein is CASGTVHSYNEQFF.

This clone appeared once. The chain carries TRBV5-4 and TRBJ1-3; no clear D. Between the trimmed V and J ends, which lost 9 bases and 0 bases, there was a span of 10 bases. The V gene's germline CDR1 is SGHNT and CDR2 YYREEE (reference sequence). The length of the CDR3 is 13 residues. The CDR3 loop reads CATRTHSGNTIYF. The CDR3 DNA reads TGTGCCACCCGAACACACTCTGGAAACACCATATATTTT.

This rearrangement joins TRBV13 to TRBJ1-3; D call uncertain. This CDR3 has 14 residues. Deletions cut 5 bases from V and 4 bases from J, with 12 bases between. Germline-derived CDR1 and CDR2 are PRHDT and FYEKMQ (reference sequence). The CDR3 reads CASSQRGSGNTIYF. DNA of the CDR3: TGTGCCAGCAGCCAGCGGGGATCGGGAAACACCATATATTTT.

V is TRBV19 and J is TRBJ1-3, with D perhaps matching TRBD1 (6 bases). Looked up from germline, CDR1 is LNHDA and CDR2 is SQIVND (reference sequence). V was cut by 8 bases and J by 0 bases, with 14 bases left in between. The CDR3 loop spans 15 amino acids. This CDR3 is CASAPGHHSGNTIYF. The CDR3, as DNA: TGTGCCAGTGCTCCGGGACACCACTCTGGAAACACCATATATTTT.

This chain uses TRBV6-6 with TRBJ2-1; TRBD2 matches 12 bases. CDR3 size: 16 residues. With V trimmed by 4 bases and J by 4 bases, 5 bases remained unmatched. The V gene's germline CDR1 is MNHNY and CDR2 SVGAGI (reference sequence). CDR3 residues: CASSSLAGGTYNEQFF. In DNA form, the CDR3 reads TGTGCCAGCAGTTCTCTAGCGGGAGGGACGTACAATGAGCAGTTCTTC.

This chain joins TRBV29-1 and TRBJ1-2; 8 nucleotides align to TRBD1. CDR3 length: 13 amino acids. V lost 2 bases and J lost 5; bases outside the gene matches: 4. Germline lookup yields CDR1 SQVTM and CDR2 ANQGSEA. The CDR3 sequence is CSVETGQEYGYTF. The CDR3 coding sequence is TGCAGCGTTGAAACGGGACAGGAATATGGCTACACCTTC.

In this sample, this clone turned up once. V gene TRBV10-3 combines with J gene TRBJ1-6; tentative D call: TRBD1 (5 bases). The CDR3 length is 16 residues. With 2 bases removed from V and 6 bases from J, the gap between germline ends came to 14 bases. Germline loops: CDR1 ENHRY, CDR2 SYGVKD. The DNA of the CDR3 is TGTGCCATCAGTGAGGGGACGGCAAGAGGTAATTCACCCCTCCACTTT. Protein: CAISEGTARGNSPLHF.

The chain is built from TRBV14 and TRBJ2-1, with unresolved D. CDR1 is SGHDN and CDR2 is FVKESK in the germline V gene. The CDR3 has 13 amino acids. V lost 2 bases, J lost 4 bases, and 6 bases lay in between. For the CDR3, the DNA is TGTGCCAGCAGCCAATGGGGATACAATGAGCAGTTCTTC. Translating it yields CASSQWGYNEQFF.

This clone has a handful of counts. J is TRBJ1-3 and V is TRBV25-1; TRBD1 is a possible D gene (6 bases). The germline V gene has CDR1 MGHDK and CDR2 SYGVNS. V dropped 3 bases and J dropped 4 bases, with 10 bases sitting between them. CDR3 length: 14 residues. The CDR3 protein is CASSDQGFGNTIYF. The CDR3 DNA follows: TGTGCCAGCAGTGACCAGGGGTTCGGAAACACCATATATTTT.

Of note for this clone: Other DNA sequences in this specimen translate into the identical CDR3. CDR3 loop: CASSPPEDGAYEQYF. The CDR3, as DNA: TGTGCCAGCAGTCCCCCCGAGGACGGCGCCTACGAGCAGTACTTC. The chain has TRBV28 and TRBJ2-7; D is unresolved. V lost 5 bases, J lost 2 bases, and 16 bases lay in between. The CDR3 contains 15 residues. The germline V gene has CDR1 MDHEN and CDR2 SYDVKM.